Following are 17 T cell receptor beta chains from one sample sequenced in a study of cytomegalovirus exposure and HLA in healthy donors. With 60 Vbeta and 13 Jbeta primers, the PCR was carried out. Some clones are missing from TCRdb's copy, which holds only in-frame ones; the method was immunoSEQ multiplex PCR. The table shows roughly 120,000 clones, with about 76% occurring only once. Sequenced input: PBMCs. These receptors were obtained from a young man in good health and CMV-seropositive.

This chain joins TRBV30 and TRBJ2-5; 7 nucleotides align to TRBD1. CDR1 is GTSNPN and CDR2 is SVGIG in the germline V gene (reference sequence). J lost 5 bases, V lost 3 bases, and 9 bases had no gene match. The CDR3 totals 14 residues. The CDR3 loop is CAWRGQTGMETQYF. CDR3 DNA sequence: TGTGCCTGGAGGGGCCAGACAGGGATGGAGACCCAGTACTTC.

This sequence joins TRBV27 and TRBJ1-6; the D gene is possibly TRBD1 (6 bases). V dropped 5 bases and J dropped 2 bases, with 10 bases sitting between them. Germline CDR1 is MNHEY and CDR2 is SMNVEV (reference sequence). CDR3 length: 15 amino acids. For the CDR3, the DNA is TGTGCCAGCAGTCGACAGGCCACCTATAATTCACCCCTCCACTTT. Translating it yields CASSRQATYNSPLHF.

This clone has just a few counts. The chain joins TRBV30 to TRBJ2-1; a possible D gene is TRBD2 (6 bases). V was trimmed by 1 base and J by 4 bases, leaving 11 bases between them. Germline V gene lookup returns CDR1 GTSNPN and CDR2 SVGIG (reference sequence). This CDR3 comprises 14 residues. CDR3: CAWSGGTSYNEQFF. The CDR3 DNA is TGTGCCTGGAGTGGGGGGACTTCATACAATGAGCAGTTCTTC.

This chain connects TRBV2 to TRBJ1-5, with TRBD1 matching 9 bases. Germline trimming cut 5 bases from V and 9 bases from J; bases unmatched to any gene: 8. The CDR3 spans 14 residues. In germline, CDR1 is SNHLY, CDR2 FYNNEI. CDR3 coding DNA: TGTGCCAGCAGTCCGGGACAGGGTGGACGGCCCCAGCATTTT. Protein sequence: CASSPGQGGRPQHF.

The J gene is TRBJ1-5, the V gene TRBV19; D is ambiguous. The germline V gene encodes CDR1 LNHDA and CDR2 SQIVND (reference sequence). The CDR3 runs 15 residues. V gave up 3 bases and J gave up 4 bases, with 13 bases separating them. CDR3 sequence (DNA): TGTGCCAGTAGTATTAGTGGGAGGAGTAATCAGCCCCAGCATTTT. Translation: CASSISGRSNQPQHF.

The chain carries TRBV6-5 and TRBJ1-1; TRBD1 matches 10 bases. The CDR3 is made up of 15 amino acids. With V trimmed by 6 bases and J by 5 bases, 9 bases remained unmatched. Germline V lookup: CDR1 MNHEY, CDR2 SVGAGI. The CDR3 sequence is CASSSRDRGRTEAFF. The CDR3 bases are TGTGCCAGCAGCAGCCGGGACAGGGGCCGGACTGAAGCTTTCTTT.

The chain links TRBV11-3 to TRBJ2-1; the match to TRBD2 covers 10 bases. The CDR3 loop spans 17 amino acids. V was pared by 0 bases and J by 5 bases, with 7 bases of the junction left unmatched. CDR1 SGHNT and CDR2 YENEEA come from the germline V gene. DNA of the CDR3: TGTGCCAGCAGCTTAGAAGAGCGGGGGGGCCGAAACAATGAGCAGTTCTTC. Protein: CASSLEERGGRNNEQFF.

The chain uses TRBV6-1 and TRBJ2-7; 11 nucleotides align to TRBD1. This CDR3 has 15 amino acids. V lost 7 bases and J lost 3; bases outside the gene matches: 8. The germline V gene encodes CDR1 MNHNS and CDR2 SASEGT. CDR3 sequence: CASISPGTGGYEQYF. The CDR3 nucleotides are TGTGCCAGCATTTCACCCGGGACAGGGGGCTACGAGCAGTACTTC.

V gene TRBV27 combines with J gene TRBJ2-5; TRBD2 is a possible D gene (6 bases). With the DNA end fitting TRBJ2-7 better, the J assignment may be wrong. Germline V gene data show CDR1 as MNHEY and CDR2 as SMNVEV (reference sequence). This CDR3 is built from 17 residues. This CDR3 is CASSLAAGYVDIYEQYF. Written as DNA, the CDR3 is TGTGCCAGCAGTTTAGCGGCGGGGTATGTCGACATCTACGAGCAGTACTTC.

The CDR3 DNA reads as TGTGCCTGGAGTCAGGGGGCTCTTAAGACCCAGTACTTC. Its protein is CAWSQGALKTQYF. The J gene is TRBJ2-5, the V gene TRBV30, with 8 bases that match TRBD1. This CDR3 comprises 13 residues. CDR1 is GTSNPN and CDR2 is SVGIG in the germline V gene (reference sequence). Unmatched junction bases numbered 5, after V lost 2 bases and J lost 6 bases.

J is TRBJ2-3 and V is TRBV19; TRBD2 might be the D (5 bases). Germline CDR1 and CDR2: LNHDA and SQIVND (reference sequence). There are 13 residues in the CDR3. V was shortened by 4 bases and J by 4 bases, with 9 bases between the two germline ends. CDR3 DNA: TGTGCCAGTAGTAGAGGGTACCCAGATACGCAGTATTTT. Encoded protein: CASSRGYPDTQYF.

A word on this clone: A read error may produce the germline difference seen at one junction end. This chain connects TRBV13 to TRBJ2-7, with TRBD1 matching 12 bases. The germline V gene has CDR1 PRHDT and CDR2 FYEKMQ (reference sequence). The CDR3 length is 15 residues. The CDR3 loop reads CASSLGQGAAYGQYF. The DNA of the CDR3 is TGTGCCAGCAGCTTGGGACAGGGGGCTGCTTACGGGCAGTACTTC. Variable domain in full (rest from reference TRBV13 and TRBJ2-7): AAGVIQSPRHLIKEKRETATLKCYPIPRHDTVYWYQQGPGQDPQFLISFYEKMQSDKGSIPDRFSAQQFSDYHSELNMSSLELGDSALYFCASSLGQGAAYGQYFGPGTRLTVT.

This chain joins TRBV28 and TRBJ2-7; TRBD2 agrees at 14 bases. V was clipped by 6 bases and J by 0 bases; unmatched bases: 4. The CDR3 runs to 16 residues. Germline V lookup: CDR1 MDHEN, CDR2 SYDVKM. DNA of the CDR3: TGTGCCAGCAGGGGGACTAGCGGGGGAGTCTCCTACGAGCAGTACTTC. Encoded protein: CASRGTSGGVSYEQYF.

V and J are TRBV11-2 and TRBJ2-3; 9 bases map to TRBD2. V dropped 4 bases and J dropped 2; count of bases not matched to a gene: 7. The CDR3 is 16 amino acids. The germline CDR1 and CDR2 sequences are SGHAT and FQNNGV. The CDR3 loop reads CASSSISGGPTDTQYF. For the CDR3, the DNA is TGTGCCAGCAGCTCGATTAGCGGGGGCCCCACAGATACGCAGTATTTT.

The V call is TRBV5-1, the J call TRBJ1-2; 9 bases agree with TRBD1. The CDR3 runs to 14 residues. J lost 4 bases, V lost 5 bases, and 6 bases had no gene match. In germline, CDR1 is SGHRS, CDR2 YFSETQ. CDR3 DNA sequence: TGCGCCAGCAGATGGACAGGGGACGTCTATGGCTACACCTTC. Encoded protein: CASRWTGDVYGYTF.

The J gene is TRBJ2-3, the V gene TRBV2, with TRBD2 matching 7 bases. The V gene end was trimmed by 5 bases and the J gene end by 0 bases; junction bases not matched to a gene: 5. This CDR3 has 15 residues. Germline CDR1 reads SNHLY; CDR2 reads FYNNEI. In DNA form, the CDR3 reads TGTGCCAGCAGTCTCGGGACTACTAGCACAGATACGCAGTATTTT. Protein product: CASSLGTTSTDTQYF.

The chain uses TRBV7-7 and TRBJ2-1, with 9 positions matching TRBD1. After removal of 5 bases from V and 8 bases from J, the junction contained 7 bases not matched to a gene. This CDR3 has 14 amino acids. Germline V CDR1 and CDR2: SSHAT, FNYEAQ (reference sequence). This CDR3 is CASSQDRGDDEQFF. CDR3 bases: TGTGCCAGCAGCCAAGACAGGGGGGACGATGAGCAGTTCTTC.